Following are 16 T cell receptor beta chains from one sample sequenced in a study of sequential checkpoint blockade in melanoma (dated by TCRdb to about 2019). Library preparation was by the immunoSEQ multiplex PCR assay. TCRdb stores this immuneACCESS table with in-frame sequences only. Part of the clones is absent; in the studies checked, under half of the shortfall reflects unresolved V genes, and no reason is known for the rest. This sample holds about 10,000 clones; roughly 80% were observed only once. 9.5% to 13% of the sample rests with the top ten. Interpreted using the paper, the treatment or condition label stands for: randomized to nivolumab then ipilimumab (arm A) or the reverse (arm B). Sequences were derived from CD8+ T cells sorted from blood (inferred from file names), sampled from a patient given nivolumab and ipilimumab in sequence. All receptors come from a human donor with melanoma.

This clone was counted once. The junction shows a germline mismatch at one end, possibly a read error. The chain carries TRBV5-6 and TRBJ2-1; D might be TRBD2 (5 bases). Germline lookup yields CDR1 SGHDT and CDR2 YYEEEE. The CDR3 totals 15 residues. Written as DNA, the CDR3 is TGTGCCAGCAGCAAGGACTTGTTCTCCTACAATGAGCAGCTCTTC. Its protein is CASSKDLFSYNEQLF. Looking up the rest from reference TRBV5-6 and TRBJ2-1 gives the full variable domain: DAGVTQSPTHLIKTRGQQVTLRCSPKSGHDTVSWYQQALGQGPQFIFQYYEEEERQRGNFPDRFSGHQFPNYSSELNVNALLLGDSALYLCASSKDLFSYNEQLFGPGTRLTVL.

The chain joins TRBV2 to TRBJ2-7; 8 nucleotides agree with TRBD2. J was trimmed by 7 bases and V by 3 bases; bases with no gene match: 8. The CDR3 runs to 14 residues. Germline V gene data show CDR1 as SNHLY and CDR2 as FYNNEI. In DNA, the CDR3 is TGTGCCAGCAGTGATTACAGCGGGAGAGGAGAGCAGTACTTC. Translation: CASSDYSGRGEQYF.

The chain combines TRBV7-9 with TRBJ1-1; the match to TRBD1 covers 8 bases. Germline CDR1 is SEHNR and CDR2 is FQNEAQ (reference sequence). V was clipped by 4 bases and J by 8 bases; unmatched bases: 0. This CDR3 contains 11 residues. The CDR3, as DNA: TGTGCCAGCAGCTGGGACAGGGAAGCTTTCTTT. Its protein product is CASSWDREAFF.

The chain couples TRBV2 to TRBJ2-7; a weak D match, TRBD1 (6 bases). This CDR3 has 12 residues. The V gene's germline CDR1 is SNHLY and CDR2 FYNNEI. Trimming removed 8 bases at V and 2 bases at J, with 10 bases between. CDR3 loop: CASLDSPYEQYF. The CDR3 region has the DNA TGTGCCAGCCTGGACAGCCCCTACGAGCAGTACTTC.

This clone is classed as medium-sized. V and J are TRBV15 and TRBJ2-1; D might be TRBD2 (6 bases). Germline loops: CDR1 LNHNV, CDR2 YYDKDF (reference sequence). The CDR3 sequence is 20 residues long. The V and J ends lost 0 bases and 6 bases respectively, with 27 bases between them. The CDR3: CATSREAGPVREPSVNEQFF. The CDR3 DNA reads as TGTGCCACCAGCAGAGAGGCCGGTCCTGTTCGGGAGCCCAGCGTCAATGAGCAGTTCTTC.

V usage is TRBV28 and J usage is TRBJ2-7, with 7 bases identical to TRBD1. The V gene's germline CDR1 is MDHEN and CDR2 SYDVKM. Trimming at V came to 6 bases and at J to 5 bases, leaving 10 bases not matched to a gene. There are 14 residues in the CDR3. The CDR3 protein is CASSNDLTGDEQYF. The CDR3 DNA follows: TGTGCCAGCAGCAATGACCTAACAGGGGACGAGCAGTACTTC.

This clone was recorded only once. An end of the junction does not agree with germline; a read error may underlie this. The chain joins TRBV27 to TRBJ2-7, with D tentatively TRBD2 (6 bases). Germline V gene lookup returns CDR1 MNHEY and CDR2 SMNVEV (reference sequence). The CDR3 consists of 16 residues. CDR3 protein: CASSFSRGMVSCEQYF. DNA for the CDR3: TGTGCCAGCAGTTTCTCCCGGGGGATGGTCTCCTGCGAGCAGTACTTC.

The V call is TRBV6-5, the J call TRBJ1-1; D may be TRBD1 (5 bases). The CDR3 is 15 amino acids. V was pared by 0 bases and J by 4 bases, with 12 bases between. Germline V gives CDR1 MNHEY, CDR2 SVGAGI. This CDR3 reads CASSYSDQGLTEAFF. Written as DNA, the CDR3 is TGTGCCAGCAGTTACTCGGACCAGGGCCTCACTGAAGCTTTCTTT.

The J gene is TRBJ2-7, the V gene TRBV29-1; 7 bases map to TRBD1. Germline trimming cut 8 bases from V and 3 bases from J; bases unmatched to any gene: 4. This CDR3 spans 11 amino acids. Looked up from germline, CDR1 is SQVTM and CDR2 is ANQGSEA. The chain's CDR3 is CSTRDSYEQYF. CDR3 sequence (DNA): TGCAGCACCCGGGACAGCTACGAGCAGTACTTC.

The CDR3 sequence: CATHRIAGEGNIQYF. CDR3 sequence (DNA): TGTGCCACCCATCGGATAGCGGGAGAAGGAAACATTCAGTACTTC. V gene TRBV6-1 combines with J gene TRBJ2-4; 9 nucleotides agree with TRBD2. CDR1 and CDR2 from the germline V gene are MNHNS and SASEGT. V dropped 10 bases and J dropped 6; count of bases not matched to a gene: 13. This CDR3 region has 15 residues.

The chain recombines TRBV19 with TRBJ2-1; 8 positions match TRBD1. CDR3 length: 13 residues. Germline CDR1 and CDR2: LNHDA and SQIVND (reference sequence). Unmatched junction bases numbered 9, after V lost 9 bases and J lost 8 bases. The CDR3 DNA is TGTGCCAGCAGACAGGGGTATATAGATGAGCAGTTCTTC. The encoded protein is CASRQGYIDEQFF.

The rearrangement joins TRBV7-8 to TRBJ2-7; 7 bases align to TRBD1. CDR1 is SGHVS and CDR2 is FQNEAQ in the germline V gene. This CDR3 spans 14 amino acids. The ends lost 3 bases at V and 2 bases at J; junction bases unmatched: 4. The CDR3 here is CASSLPQGPYEQYF. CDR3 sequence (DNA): TGTGCCAGCAGCTTGCCACAGGGGCCCTACGAGCAGTACTTC.

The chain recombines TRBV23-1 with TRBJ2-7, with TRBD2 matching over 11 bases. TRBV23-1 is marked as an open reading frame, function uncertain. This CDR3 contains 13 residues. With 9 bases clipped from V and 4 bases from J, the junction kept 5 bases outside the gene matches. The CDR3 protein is CASSGRAEYEQYF. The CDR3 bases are TGCGCCAGTAGCGGGAGGGCAGAGTACGAGCAGTACTTC.

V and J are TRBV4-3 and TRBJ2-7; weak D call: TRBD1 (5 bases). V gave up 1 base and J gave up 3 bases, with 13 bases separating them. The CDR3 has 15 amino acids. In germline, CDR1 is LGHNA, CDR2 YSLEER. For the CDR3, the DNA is TGCGCCAGCAGCCAAGCGAAAGACAGTTTCTACGAGCAGTACTTC. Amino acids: CASSQAKDSFYEQYF.

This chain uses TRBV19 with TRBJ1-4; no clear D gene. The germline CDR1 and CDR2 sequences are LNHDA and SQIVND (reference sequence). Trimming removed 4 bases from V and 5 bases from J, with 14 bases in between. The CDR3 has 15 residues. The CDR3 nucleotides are TGTGCCAGTAGTACCCAGAGGGTTATAAATGAAAAACTGTTTTTT. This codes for CASSTQRVINEKLFF. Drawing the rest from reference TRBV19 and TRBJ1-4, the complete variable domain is DGGITQSPKYLFRKEGQNVTLSCEQNLNHDAMYWYRQDPGQGLRLIYYSQIVNDFQKGDIAEGYSVSREKKESFPLTVTSAQKNPTAFYLCASSTQRVINEKLFFGSGTQLSVL.

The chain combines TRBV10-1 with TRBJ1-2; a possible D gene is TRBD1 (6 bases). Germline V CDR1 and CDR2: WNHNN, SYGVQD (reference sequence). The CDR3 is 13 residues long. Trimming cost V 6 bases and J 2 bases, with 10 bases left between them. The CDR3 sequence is CASSQDRNYGYTF. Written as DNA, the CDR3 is TGCGCCAGCAGCCAGGACAGAAACTATGGCTACACCTTC.